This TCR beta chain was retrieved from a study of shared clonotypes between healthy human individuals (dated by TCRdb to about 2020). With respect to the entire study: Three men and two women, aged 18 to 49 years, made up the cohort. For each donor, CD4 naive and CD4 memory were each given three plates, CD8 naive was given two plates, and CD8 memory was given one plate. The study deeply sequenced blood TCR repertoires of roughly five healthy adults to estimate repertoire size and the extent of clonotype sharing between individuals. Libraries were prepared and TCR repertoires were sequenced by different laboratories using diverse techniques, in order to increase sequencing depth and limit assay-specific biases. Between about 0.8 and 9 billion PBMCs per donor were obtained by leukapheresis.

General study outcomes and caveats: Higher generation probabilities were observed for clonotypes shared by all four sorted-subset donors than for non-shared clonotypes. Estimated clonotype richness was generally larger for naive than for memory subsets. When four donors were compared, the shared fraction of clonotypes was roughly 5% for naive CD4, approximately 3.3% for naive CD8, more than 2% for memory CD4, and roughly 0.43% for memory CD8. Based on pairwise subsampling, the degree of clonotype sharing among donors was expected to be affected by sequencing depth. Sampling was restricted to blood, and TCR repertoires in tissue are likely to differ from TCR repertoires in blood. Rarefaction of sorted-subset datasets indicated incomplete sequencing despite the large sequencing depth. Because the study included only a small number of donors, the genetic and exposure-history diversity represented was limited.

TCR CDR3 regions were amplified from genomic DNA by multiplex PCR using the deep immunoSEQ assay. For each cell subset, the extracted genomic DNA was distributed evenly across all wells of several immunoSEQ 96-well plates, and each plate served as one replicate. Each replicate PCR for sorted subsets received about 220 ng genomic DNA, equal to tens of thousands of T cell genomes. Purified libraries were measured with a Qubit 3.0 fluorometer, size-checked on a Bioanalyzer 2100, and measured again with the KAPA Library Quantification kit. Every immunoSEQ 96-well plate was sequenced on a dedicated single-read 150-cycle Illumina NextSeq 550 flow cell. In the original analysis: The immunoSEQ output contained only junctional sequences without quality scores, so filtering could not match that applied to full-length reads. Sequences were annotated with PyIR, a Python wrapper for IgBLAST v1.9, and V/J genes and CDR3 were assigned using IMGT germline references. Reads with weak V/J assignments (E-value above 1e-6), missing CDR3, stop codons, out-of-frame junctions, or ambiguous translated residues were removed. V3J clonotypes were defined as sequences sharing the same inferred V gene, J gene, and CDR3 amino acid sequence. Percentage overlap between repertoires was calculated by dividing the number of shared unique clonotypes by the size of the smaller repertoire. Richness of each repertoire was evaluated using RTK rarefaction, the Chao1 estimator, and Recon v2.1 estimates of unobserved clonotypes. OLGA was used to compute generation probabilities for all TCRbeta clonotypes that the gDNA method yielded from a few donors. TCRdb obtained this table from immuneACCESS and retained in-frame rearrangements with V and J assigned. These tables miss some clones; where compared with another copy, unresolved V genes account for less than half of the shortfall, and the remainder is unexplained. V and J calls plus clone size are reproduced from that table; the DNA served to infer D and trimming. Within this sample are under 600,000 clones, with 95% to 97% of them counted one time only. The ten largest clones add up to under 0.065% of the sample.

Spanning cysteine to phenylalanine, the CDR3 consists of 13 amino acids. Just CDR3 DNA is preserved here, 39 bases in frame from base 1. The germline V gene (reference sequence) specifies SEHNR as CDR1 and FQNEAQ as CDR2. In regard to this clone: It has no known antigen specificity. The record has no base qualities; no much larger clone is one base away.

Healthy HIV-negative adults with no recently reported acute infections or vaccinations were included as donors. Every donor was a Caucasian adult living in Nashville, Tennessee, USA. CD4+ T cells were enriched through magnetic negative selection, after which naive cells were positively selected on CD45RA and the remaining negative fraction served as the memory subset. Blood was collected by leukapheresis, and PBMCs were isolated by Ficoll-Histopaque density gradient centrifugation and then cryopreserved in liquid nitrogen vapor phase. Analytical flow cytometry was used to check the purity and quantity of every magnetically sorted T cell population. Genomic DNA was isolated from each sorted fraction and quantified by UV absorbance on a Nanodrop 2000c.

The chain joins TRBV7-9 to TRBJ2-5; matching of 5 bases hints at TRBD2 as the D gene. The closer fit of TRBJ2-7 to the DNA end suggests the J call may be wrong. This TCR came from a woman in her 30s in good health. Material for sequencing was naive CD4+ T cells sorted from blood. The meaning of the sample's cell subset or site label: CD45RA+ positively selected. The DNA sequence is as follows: TGTGCCAGCAGCTTGGACGGGGTCTACGAGCAGTACTTC. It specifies CASSLDGVYEQYF.